This TCR beta chain came from a study of T cell responses to AZD1222 COVID-19 vaccine (dated by TCRdb to the early 2020s). In terms of the full investigation: AZD1222 recipients with second doses at about 4 weeks or about 12 weeks were pooled, because spike-specific TCR depth and breadth did not differ between schedules. TCR sequencing covered about 230 trial participants: nearly 210 given two doses of AZD1222 and 26 given two doses of MenACWY control vaccine. Trial participants were enrolled by age into subgroups of 18-55, 56-69 and 70-plus years, and around 150, 28 and 57 TCR-sequenced participants, respectively, were included in these subgroups. Results the study describes overall, beyond this receptor: Reportedly, close to half of the unique spike-specific TCRs recognized epitopes lying outside the regions that are mutated in the B.1.351 and B.1.1.7 variants. In the small 56-69-year group, the increase in depth fell short of significance, most likely because of low power. Because no day 14 peak-response samples were available, the repertoires could be characterized only after the peak T cell response. Spike-specific TCR breadth and depth rose significantly after two AZD1222 doses compared with day 0 and with MenACWY recipients. Only a handful of AZD1222 recipients were SARS-CoV-2 seropositive at baseline, limiting conclusions about previously exposed vaccinees. Participants were mostly white British, with more females than males. The authors suggested clonal diversity may have been underestimated. CD4 TCRs associated with the vaccine covered the entire spike protein, and the dominant responses were in regions 160-218 and 743-854.

The CDR3 regions of human TCRbeta chains were subjected to immunosequencing. The study's own analysis went as follows. Repertoire TCRs were checked for matches against a reference library of SARS-CoV-2-specific TCRs that had been generated using the MIRA antigen-specificity platform. Breadth was defined as the fraction of unique TCRs that were SARS-CoV-2-associated. Depth was defined as the fraction of total T cells that were SARS-CoV-2-associated. Each spike-specific TCR was assigned to its reactive spike region and to a CD4 or CD8 class using the MIRA data. Log10-transformed breadth and depth values were compared by one-way ANOVA with Sidak's multiple comparisons tests. Not all clones reach the TCRdb copy of this immuneACCESS table, which keeps in-frame sequences only. Checked studies attribute under half of the gap to unresolved V genes and leave the rest unexplained. That table furnishes V, J and clone size, whereas the DNA furnished D and trimming. In all, the sample holds some 120,000 clones, and roughly 86% of those were seen once. Together, the top ten hold about 4.8% of the sample.

The sample's time point label, decoded: baseline before first vaccination. Samples from vaccinated people were obtained from the UK trials COV001 and COV002, which included a single-blind randomized controlled phase 2/3 trial of AZD1222 (ChAdOx1 nCoV-19) in healthy adults. For TCRbeta chain sequencing, PBMC samples from trial participants were taken at day 0 and at day 28 after the second dose. A remark on this clone: Its antigen remains unidentified. Base qualities are not provided; no much larger clone lies one nucleotide away.

The cysteine opens and the phenylalanine closes a CDR3 of 14 amino acids. The entry retains the CDR3 DNA only, 42 bases that are in frame from base 1. V is cut by 3 bases and J by 4 bases, and the space between the germline ends is 11 bases. CDR1 MGHRA and CDR2 YSYEKL are derived from the germline V gene. The sequence is built from TRBV4-1 and TRBJ2-3; the D segment could be TRBD2, given 5 matching bases. The specimen comprised peripheral blood, sampled on day 0 of AZD1222 vaccination. The TCR originated in an adult in good health. The CDR3 region reads CASSQGAGADTQYF. The DNA sequence is given as TGCGCCAGCAGCCAGGGAGCCGGCGCAGATACGCAGTATTTT.